What follows is one TCR beta chain and its context. Antigen unknown. This sample is drawn from a study of cytomegalovirus exposure and HLA in healthy donors. Germline CDR1 SGHDT, CDR2 YYEEEE. With 4 bases removed from V and 4 bases from J, the gap between germline ends came to 5 bases. The CDR3 length is 11 residues. PCR amplification relied on 60 Vbeta primers (plus 13 Jbeta primers). TCRdb's copy holds only in-frame clones and misses some; the assay was immunoSEQ multiplex PCR. The repertoire holds more than 20,000 clones, with roughly 79% as singletons. Study-wide points: As was reported, the HLA-A and HLA-B alleles of most subjects were accurately predicted from TCR beta sequences. Clonal expansion, a later analysis showed, was greater in HLA-associated TCR beta chains than in equally common others.

Sequencing was performed on PBMCs. This sequence originates from a male donor in good health and CMV-seronegative. The rearrangement joins TRBV5-6 to TRBJ2-5; D is unclear. The CDR3 loop reads CASSTGETQYF. The CDR3 region has the DNA TGTGCCAGCAGCACGGGAGAGACCCAGTACTTC.